What follows are 12 T cell receptor beta chains derived from one specimen sequenced in a study of shared clonotypes between healthy human individuals (dated by TCRdb to 2019 to 2021). The receptor library was made with the immunoSEQ multiplex PCR assay. TCRdb retrieved this table from immuneACCESS and kept in-frame rearrangements only. Not all clones are present; in checked studies, unresolved V genes account for under half, and no reason is known for the remainder. Counted in this sample were around 690,000 clones; roughly 91% of them appeared once. About a third of the sample rests with the top ten. The sample was memory CD8+ T cells from PBMCs. Read against the paper, the sample's cell subset or site label means: CD45RO+ cells pooled with CCR7-negative TemRA cells. All receptors derive from a man younger than 35 in good health. Some clones in this sample may be carry-over from other donors' samples.

The J gene is TRBJ2-7, the V gene TRBV11-2; the D gene could be TRBD1 or TRBD2 (5 bases each). The V end was cut by 6 bases, the J end by 3 bases, with 15 bases between. CDR3 length: 14 residues. Germline assignment: CDR1 SGHAT and CDR2 FQNNGV. CDR3 amino acids: CASRPALGVYEQYF. CDR3 sequence (DNA): TGTGCCAGCAGACCCGCGCTGGGGGTCTACGAGCAGTACTTC.

The genes are TRBV13 and TRBJ2-5, with D possibly TRBD2 on 6 matching bases. Trimming pared 5 bases from V and 5 bases from J, leaving 6 bases between. Germline assignment: CDR1 PRHDT and CDR2 FYEKMQ (reference sequence). This CDR3 spans 11 amino acids. The CDR3 nucleotides read TGTGCCAGCAGCGGAGGGGAGACCCAGTACTTC. This encodes CASSGGETQYF.

This clone was detected only a few times. V usage is TRBV2 and J usage is TRBJ2-7; 11 nucleotides match TRBD1. The CDR3 is 14 residues long. CDR1 is SNHLY, CDR2 FYNNEI, per germline. V trimming: 6 bases; J trimming: 3 bases; junction bases outside the gene matches: 4. As DNA, the CDR3 is TGTGCCAGCAGCCCCGGGACAGGGGGCTACGAGCAGTACTTC. As protein: CASSPGTGGYEQYF.

Here the CDR3 DNA reads TGTGCCAGCGGTGGGAATACGCAGTATTTT. It yields the protein CASGGNTQYF. The chain joins TRBV2 to TRBJ2-3; no definite D call. Per the germline V gene, CDR1 is SNHLY and CDR2 is FYNNEI. Trimming took 8 bases from V and 7 from J, leaving 7 bases between them. The CDR3 consists of 10 residues.

This clone was observed a few times. The chain joins TRBV10-3 to TRBJ1-1, with D possibly being TRBD1 (6 bases). V lost 6 bases and J 6 bases, leaving 8 bases between the germline ends. Per germline, CDR1 ENHRY and CDR2 SYGVKD. The CDR3 loop spans 11 amino acids. The CDR3 is CAIREGAEAFF. In DNA, the CDR3 is TGTGCCATCAGGGAGGGGGCTGAAGCTTTCTTT.

This clone was counted only a few times. This CDR3 reads CAWRTTDTQYF. DNA of the CDR3: TGTGCCTGGAGGACTACAGATACGCAGTATTTT. The chain recombines TRBV30 with TRBJ2-3; D gene uncertain. V was clipped by 3 bases and J by 3 bases, with 4 bases between them. This CDR3 spans 11 amino acids. The germline CDR1 and CDR2 sequences are GTSNPN and SVGIG (reference sequence).

This clone was counted a single time. This chain links TRBV4-1 with TRBJ1-1; the D is unclear. This CDR3 has 16 residues. Between the trimmed V and J ends, which lost 2 bases and 0 bases, there was a span of 13 bases. The germline V gene encodes CDR1 MGHRA and CDR2 YSYEKL. The CDR3 loop is CASSQPRTELNTEAFF. The CDR3, as DNA: TGCGCCAGCAGCCAACCTAGGACGGAGTTGAACACTGAAGCTTTCTTT.

V gene TRBV27 combines with J gene TRBJ2-6; tentative D call: TRBD1 (5 bases). CDR1 is MNHEY and CDR2 is SMNVEV in the germline V gene (reference sequence). The CDR3 is 16 amino acids. Between the trimmed V and J ends, which lost 5 bases and 1 base, there was a span of 12 bases. The CDR3 region is CASSPQDPSGANVLTF. CDR3 DNA sequence: TGTGCCAGCAGTCCACAGGACCCATCTGGGGCCAACGTCCTGACTTTC.

V gene TRBV5-3 combines with J gene TRBJ1-1; TRBD1 agrees at 8 bases. TRBV5-3 is an ORF, and what it does is uncertain. V dropped 2 bases and J dropped 0; count of bases not matched to a gene: 12. CDR3 length: 18 residues. The CDR3 region has the DNA TGTGCCAGAAGCTTTATCCCTTGGACAGGGCTTATGAACACTGAAGCTTTCTTT. Its protein is CARSFIPWTGLMNTEAFF.

This rearrangement joins TRBV4-1 to TRBJ1-4, with D maybe TRBD1 (5 bases). Germline V gene sequence: CDR1 MGHRA, CDR2 YSYEKL. The V end lost 1 base, the J end lost 7 bases, and 7 bases lay between the germline ends. CDR3 size: 13 residues. Here the CDR3 reads CASSQAGREKLFF. The CDR3 region has the DNA TGCGCCAGCAGCCAAGCGGGACGTGAAAAACTGTTTTTT.

The rearrangement joins TRBV27 to TRBJ2-7, with 7 bases aligning to TRBD1. Germline-derived CDR1 and CDR2 are MNHEY and SMNVEV (reference sequence). V dropped 7 bases and J dropped 0; count of bases not matched to a gene: 9. The CDR3 loop spans 15 amino acids. The CDR3 sequence is CASKPTGASSYEQYF. CDR3 sequence (DNA): TGTGCCAGCAAACCCACAGGGGCTAGCTCCTACGAGCAGTACTTC.

This clone turned up a few times. Other DNA sequences within the sample encode an identical CDR3. The rearrangement uses TRBV5-6 and TRBJ1-5; TRBD1 matches 8 bases. V dropped 3 bases and J dropped 7; count of bases not matched to a gene: 9. In germline, CDR1 is SGHDT, CDR2 YYEEEE. The CDR3 sequence is 15 residues long. CDR3: CASSWGTGGGQPQHF. The DNA of the CDR3 is TGTGCCAGCAGCTGGGGGACAGGCGGAGGGCAGCCCCAGCATTTT.